This T cell receptor beta chain came from a study of T cell responses to AZD1222 COVID-19 vaccine. At the level of the study: Investigators merged groups given second doses at roughly 4 or roughly 12 weeks. Notes on the study in general: Only after the peak T cell response were repertoires sampled.

From germline, CDR1 is MRHNA and CDR2 SNTAGT. This CDR3 is built from 13 residues. V lost 4 bases to trimming and J lost 10 bases; unmatched junction nucleotides: 4. Sequencing was performed with immunoSEQ multiplex PCR; in TCRdb, only in-frame clones are kept and a portion is missing. The repertoire holds about 190,000 clones, with almost 95% as singletons. Notes on this clone: The antigen remains undetermined.

Sequences were derived from peripheral blood, sampled on day 0 of AZD1222 vaccination. The chain carries TRBV6-4 and TRBJ1-6; 7 positions agree with TRBD1. The source of this sequence is an adult in good health. The CDR3 loop is CASSATGESPLHF. The CDR3 DNA sequence: TGTGCCAGCAGTGCTACAGGGGAATCACCCCTCCACTTT.